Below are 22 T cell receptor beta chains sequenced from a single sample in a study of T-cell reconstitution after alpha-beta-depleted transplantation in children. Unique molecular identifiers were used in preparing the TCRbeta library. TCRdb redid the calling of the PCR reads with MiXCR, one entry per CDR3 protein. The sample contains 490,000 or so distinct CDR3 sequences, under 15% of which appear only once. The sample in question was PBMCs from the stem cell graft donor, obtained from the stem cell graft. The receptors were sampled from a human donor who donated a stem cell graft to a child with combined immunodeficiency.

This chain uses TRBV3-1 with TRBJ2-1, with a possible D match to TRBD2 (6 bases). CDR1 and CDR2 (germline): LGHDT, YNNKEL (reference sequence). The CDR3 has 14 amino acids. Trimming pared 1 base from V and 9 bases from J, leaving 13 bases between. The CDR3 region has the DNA TGTGCCAGCAGCCAAGTTGGGGGGATGGGTGAGCAGTTCTTC. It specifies CASSQVGGMGEQFF.

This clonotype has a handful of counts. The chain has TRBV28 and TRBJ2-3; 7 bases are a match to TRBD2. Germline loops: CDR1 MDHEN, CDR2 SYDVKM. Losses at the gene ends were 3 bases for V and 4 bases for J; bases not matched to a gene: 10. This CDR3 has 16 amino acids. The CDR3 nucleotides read TGTGCCAGCAGTTTGGGAGGGATACGAAACCCAGATACGCAGTATTTT. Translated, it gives CASSLGGIRNPDTQYF.

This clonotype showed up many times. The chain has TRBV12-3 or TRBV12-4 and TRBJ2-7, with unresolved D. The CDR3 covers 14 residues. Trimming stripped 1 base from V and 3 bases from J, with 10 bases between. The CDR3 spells CASSLGEAHYEQYF. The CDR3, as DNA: TGTGCCAGCAGTTTAGGTGAGGCCCACTACGAGCAGTACTTC.

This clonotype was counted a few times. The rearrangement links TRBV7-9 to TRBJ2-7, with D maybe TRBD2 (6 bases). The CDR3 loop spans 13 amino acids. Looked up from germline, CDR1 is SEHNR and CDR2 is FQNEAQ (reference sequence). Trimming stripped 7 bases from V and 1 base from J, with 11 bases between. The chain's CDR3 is CASKAGRSYEQYF. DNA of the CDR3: TGTGCCAGCAAGGCGGGGCGGTCCTACGAGCAGTACTTC.

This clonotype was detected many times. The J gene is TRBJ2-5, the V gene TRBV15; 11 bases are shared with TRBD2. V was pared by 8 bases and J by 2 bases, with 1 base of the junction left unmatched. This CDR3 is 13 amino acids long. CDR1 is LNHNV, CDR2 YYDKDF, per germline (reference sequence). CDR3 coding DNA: TGTGCCACCGGACTAGCGGGTCAAGAGACCCAGTACTTC. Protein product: CATGLAGQETQYF.

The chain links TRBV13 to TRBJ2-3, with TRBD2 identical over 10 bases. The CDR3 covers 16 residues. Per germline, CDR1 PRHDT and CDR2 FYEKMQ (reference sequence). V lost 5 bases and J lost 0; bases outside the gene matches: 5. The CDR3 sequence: CASSNSGRRSTDTQYF. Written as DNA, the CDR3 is TGTGCCAGCAGCAATAGCGGGAGGCGGAGCACAGATACGCAGTATTTT. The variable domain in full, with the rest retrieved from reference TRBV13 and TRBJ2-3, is AAGVIQSPRHLIKEKRETATLKCYPIPRHDTVYWYQQGPGQDPQFLISFYEKMQSDKGSIPDRFSAQQFSDYHSELNMSSLELGDSALYFCASSNSGRRSTDTQYFGPGTRLTVL.

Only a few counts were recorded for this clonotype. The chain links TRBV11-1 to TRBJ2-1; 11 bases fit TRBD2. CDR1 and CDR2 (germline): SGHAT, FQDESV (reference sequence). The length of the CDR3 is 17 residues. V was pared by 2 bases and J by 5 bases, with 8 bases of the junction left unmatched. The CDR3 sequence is CASSLLAGGLINNEQFF. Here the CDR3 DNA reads TGTGCCAGCAGCTTACTAGCGGGGGGTCTAATTAACAATGAGCAGTTCTTC.

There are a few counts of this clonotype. The CDR3 DNA is TGCAGCGTTGAAACTGGGACAAGGCACTATGGCTACACCTTC. Its protein is CSVETGTRHYGYTF. The chain recombines TRBV29-1 with TRBJ1-2; maybe TRBD1 (6 bases). This CDR3 has 14 amino acids. V gave up 2 bases and J gave up 3 bases, with 13 bases separating them. Germline CDR1 reads SQVTM; CDR2 reads ANQGSEA.

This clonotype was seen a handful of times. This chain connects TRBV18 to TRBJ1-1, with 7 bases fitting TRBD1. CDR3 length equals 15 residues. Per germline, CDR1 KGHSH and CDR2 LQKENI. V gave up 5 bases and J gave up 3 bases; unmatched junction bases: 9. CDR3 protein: CASSTLQGVDTEAFF. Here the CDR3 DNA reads TGTGCCAGCTCAACACTCCAGGGGGTGGACACTGAAGCTTTCTTT.

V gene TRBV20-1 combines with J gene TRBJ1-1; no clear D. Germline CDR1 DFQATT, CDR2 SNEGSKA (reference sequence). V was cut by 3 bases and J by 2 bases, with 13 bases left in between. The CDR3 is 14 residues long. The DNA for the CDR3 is TGCAGTGCTAGGAACCTCCAGCGTAACACTGAAGCTTTCTTT. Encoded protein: CSARNLQRNTEAFF.

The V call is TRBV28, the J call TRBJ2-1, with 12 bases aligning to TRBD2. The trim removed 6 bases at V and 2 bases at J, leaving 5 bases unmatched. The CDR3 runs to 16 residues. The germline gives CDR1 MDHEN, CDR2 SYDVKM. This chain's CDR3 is CASSFGLAGTYNEQFF. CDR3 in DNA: TGTGCCAGCAGCTTTGGACTAGCGGGAACCTACAATGAGCAGTTCTTC.

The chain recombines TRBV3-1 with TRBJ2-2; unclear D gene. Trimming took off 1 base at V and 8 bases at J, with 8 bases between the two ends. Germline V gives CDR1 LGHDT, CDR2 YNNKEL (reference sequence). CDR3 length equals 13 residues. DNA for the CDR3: TGTGCCAGCAGCCAAGGGGTTCCTGGGGAGCTGTTTTTT. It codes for CASSQGVPGELFF. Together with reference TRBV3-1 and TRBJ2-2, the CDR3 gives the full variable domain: DTAVSQTPKYLVTQMGNDKSIKCEQNLGHDTMYWYKQDSKKFLKIMFSYNNKELIINETVPNRFSPKSPDKAHLNLHINSLELGDSAVYFCASSQGVPGELFFGEGSRLTVL.

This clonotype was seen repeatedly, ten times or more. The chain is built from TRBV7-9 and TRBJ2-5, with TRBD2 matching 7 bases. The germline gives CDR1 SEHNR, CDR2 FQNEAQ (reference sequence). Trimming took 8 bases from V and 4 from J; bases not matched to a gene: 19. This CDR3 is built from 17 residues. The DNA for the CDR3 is TGTGCCAGCGAGGTTTCCGTCTCCCGGGACTACCCAGAGACCCAGTACTTC. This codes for CASEVSVSRDYPETQYF.

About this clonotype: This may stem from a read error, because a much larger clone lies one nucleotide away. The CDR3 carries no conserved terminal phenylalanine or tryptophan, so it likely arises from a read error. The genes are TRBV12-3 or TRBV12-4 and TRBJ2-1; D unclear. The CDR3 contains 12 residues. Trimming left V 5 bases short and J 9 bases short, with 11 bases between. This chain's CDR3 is CASSPAGFEQFI. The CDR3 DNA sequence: TGTGCCAGCAGTCCCGCCGGGTTTGAGCAGTTCATC.

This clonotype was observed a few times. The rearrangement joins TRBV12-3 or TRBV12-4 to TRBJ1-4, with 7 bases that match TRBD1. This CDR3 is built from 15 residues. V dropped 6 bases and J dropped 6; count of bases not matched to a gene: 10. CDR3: CASRPHRGGDEKLFF. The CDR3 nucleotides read TGTGCCAGCAGGCCACACAGGGGTGGGGATGAAAAACTGTTTTTT.

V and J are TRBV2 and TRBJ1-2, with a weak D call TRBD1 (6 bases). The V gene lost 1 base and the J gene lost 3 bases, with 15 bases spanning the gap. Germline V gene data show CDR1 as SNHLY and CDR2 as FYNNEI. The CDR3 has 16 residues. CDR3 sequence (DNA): TGTGCCAGCAGTGAAGATACAGGGCCTTCCTACTATGGCTACACCTTC. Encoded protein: CASSEDTGPSYYGYTF.

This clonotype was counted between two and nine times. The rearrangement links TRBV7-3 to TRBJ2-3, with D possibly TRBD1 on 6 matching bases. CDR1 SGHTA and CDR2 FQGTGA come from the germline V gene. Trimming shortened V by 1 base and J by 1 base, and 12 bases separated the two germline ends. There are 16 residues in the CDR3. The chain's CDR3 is CASSLRGGSGTDTQYF. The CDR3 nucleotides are TGTGCCAGCAGCTTAAGAGGGGGTAGTGGCACAGATACGCAGTATTTT.

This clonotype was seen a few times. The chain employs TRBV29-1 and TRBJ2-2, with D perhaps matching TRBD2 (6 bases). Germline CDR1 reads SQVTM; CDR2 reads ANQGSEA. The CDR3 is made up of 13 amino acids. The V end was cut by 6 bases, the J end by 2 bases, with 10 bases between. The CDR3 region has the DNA TGCAGCGTGAGGCGGGGAAACACCGGGGAGCTGTTTTTT. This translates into CSVRRGNTGELFF.

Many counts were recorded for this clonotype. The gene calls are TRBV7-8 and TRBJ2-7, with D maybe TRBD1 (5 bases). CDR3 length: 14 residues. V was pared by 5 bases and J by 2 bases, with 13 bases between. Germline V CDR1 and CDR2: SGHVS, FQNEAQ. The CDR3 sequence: CASSPTVNAYEQYF. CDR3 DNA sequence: TGTGCCAGCAGCCCGACAGTTAATGCCTACGAGCAGTACTTC.

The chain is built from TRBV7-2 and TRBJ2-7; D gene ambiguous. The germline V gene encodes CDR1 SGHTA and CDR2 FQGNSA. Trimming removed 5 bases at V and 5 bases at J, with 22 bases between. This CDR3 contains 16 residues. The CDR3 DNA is TGTGCCAGCAGCCCCGGTGGCTTCCTCACCCCCCACGAGCAGTACTTC. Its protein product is CASSPGGFLTPHEQYF.

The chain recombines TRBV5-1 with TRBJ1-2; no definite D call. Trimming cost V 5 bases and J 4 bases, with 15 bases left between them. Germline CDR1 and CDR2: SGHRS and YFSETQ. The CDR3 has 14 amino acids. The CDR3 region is CASRLDGTVYGYTF. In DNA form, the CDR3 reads TGCGCCAGCAGGCTCGACGGCACAGTCTATGGCTACACCTTC.

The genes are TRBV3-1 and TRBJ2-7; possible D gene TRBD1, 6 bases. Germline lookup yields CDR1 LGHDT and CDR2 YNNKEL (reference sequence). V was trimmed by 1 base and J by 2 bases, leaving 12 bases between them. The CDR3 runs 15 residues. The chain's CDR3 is CASSQVMPGAYEQYF. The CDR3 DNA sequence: TGTGCCAGCAGCCAAGTAATGCCAGGGGCCTACGAGCAGTACTTC.